A single sample gave rise to the 17 T cell receptor delta chains below, sequenced in a study of human gamma delta and Vdelta1 T cells. TCRdb made new clone calls on the PCR reads using CATT. The sample shows roughly 13,000 delta-chain clones, roughly 45% of them seen only once. Their specific antigens are unknown. Specimen: Vdelta1 gamma-delta T cells from blood grown in culture (DOT cells). Receptors originate from a human donor in good health.

The V and J genes are TRDV1 and TRDJ4; 12 bases agree with TRDD3. J gave up 0 bases and V 4 bases, and 36 bases lay outside the gene matches. Germline V gene data show CDR1 as TSWWSYY and CDR2 as QGS. CDR3 length equals 26 residues. This CDR3 is CALGVPPSGLPTHSTGGYPSSRPLIF. CDR3 sequence (DNA): TGTGCTCTTGGGGTGCCCCCCTCGGGACTTCCAACCCATAGTACTGGGGGATACCCCTCGTCCAGACCCCTGATCTTT.

In its sample, this clone was seen once. V gene TRDV1 combines with J gene TRDJ1; 10 bases match TRDD3. The CDR3 sequence is 19 residues long. Germline loops: CDR1 TSWWSYY, CDR2 QGS. The junction had 12 bases not matched to a gene; V was cut back by 2 bases and J by 0 bases. The CDR3 region is CALGEMGEYWGMYTDKLIF. In DNA, the CDR3 is TGTGCTCTTGGGGAAATGGGGGAGTACTGGGGGATGTACACCGATAAACTCATCTTT.

The chain is built from TRDV1 and TRDJ1; 10 nucleotides agree with TRDD3. CDR1 TSWWSYY and CDR2 QGS come from the germline V gene. This CDR3 is 17 amino acids long. The V and J ends lost 3 bases and 2 bases, in that order; junction bases with no gene match: 9. CDR3 in DNA: TGTGCTCTTGGGGATTTTCCCGAACTGGGGGATACCGATAAACTCATCTTT. Encoded protein: CALGDFPELGDTDKLIF.

This clone was found a few times. The chain couples TRDV1 to TRDJ2; TRDD3 matches at 8 bases. The J segment lost 0 bases and the V segment lost 0 bases, leaving 15 bases of the junction unmatched. The CDR3 has 21 amino acids. In germline, CDR1 is TSWWSYY, CDR2 QGS. The CDR3 sequence: CALGELPQDWGVRALTAQLFF. CDR3 in DNA: TGTGCTCTTGGGGAACTGCCACAGGACTGGGGGGTTAGGGCTTTGACAGCACAACTCTTCTTT.

This clone was counted a few times. The chain couples TRDV1 to TRDJ1; 9 bases fit TRDD3. V dropped 0 bases and J dropped 3; count of bases not matched to a gene: 14. This CDR3 is built from 19 residues. Germline CDR1 and CDR2: TSWWSYY and QGS. The chain's CDR3 is CALGELGPLSGGSSDKLIF. As DNA, the CDR3 is TGTGCTCTTGGGGAACTCGGCCCCCTTTCTGGGGGATCATCCGATAAACTCATCTTT.

J is TRDJ1 and V is TRAV38-2/DV8; perhaps TRDD3 as D (5 bases). This CDR3 is built from 16 residues. Germline lookup yields CDR1 TSESDYY and CDR2 QEAYKQQN. V gave up 4 bases and J gave up 4 bases, with 20 bases separating them. The chain's CDR3 is CAYRCSYGELHDKLIF. Written as DNA, the CDR3 is TGTGCTTATAGGTGCTCTTATGGGGAGTTACACGATAAACTCATCTTT.

This clone occurred a few times. The rearrangement links TRDV1 to TRDJ1; 13 bases fit TRDD3. This CDR3 region has 25 residues. The germline CDR1 and CDR2 sequences are TSWWSYY and QGS. V shed 2 bases and J 0 bases; nucleotides not matched to a gene: 27. This chain's CDR3 is CALGERIRLPTRRTGGYAYTDKLIF. The CDR3 DNA sequence: TGTGCTCTTGGGGAAAGAATCCGGCTTCCTACTCGGCGGACTGGGGGATACGCGTACACCGATAAACTCATCTTT.

The V gene is TRDV1, the J gene TRDJ1; TRDD3 matches at 7 bases. This CDR3 is 21 amino acids long. Germline V lookup: CDR1 TSWWSYY, CDR2 QGS. Trimming removed 0 bases from V and 2 bases from J; junction bases left unmatched: 21. CDR3 loop: CALGELVSGFRGRIRTDKLIF. In nucleotides, the CDR3 is TGTGCTCTTGGGGAACTAGTTTCCGGGTTTCGCGGGAGGATACGAACCGATAAACTCATCTTT.

The V gene is TRDV1, the J gene TRDJ1; 8 positions agree with TRDD3. This CDR3 has 17 amino acids. Per the germline V gene, CDR1 is TSWWSYY and CDR2 is QGS. V trimming: 1 base; J trimming: 7 bases; junction bases outside the gene matches: 14. The CDR3, as DNA: TGTGCTCTTGGGGAACCTAAGGCTGGGGGAACGCTGGGTAAACTCATCTTT. This sequence encodes CALGEPKAGGTLGKLIF.

The chain combines TRDV1 with TRDJ1; 9 bases line up with TRDD3. Looked up from germline, CDR1 is TSWWSYY and CDR2 is QGS. The CDR3 is 21 amino acids. V was clipped by 3 bases and J by 0 bases; unmatched bases: 20. The CDR3 bases are TGTGCTCTTGGGGAGACGCCTTCCACTGGGGGAAACCTTGCTTACACCGATAAACTCATCTTT. This codes for CALGETPSTGGNLAYTDKLIF.

The chain combines TRDV1 with TRDJ1; 7 bases align to TRDD3. The CDR3 is 21 residues long. CDR1 is TSWWSYY and CDR2 is QGS in the germline V gene. V lost 3 bases and J lost 0; bases outside the gene matches: 22. The CDR3: CALGEQSFSLGAPPHTDKLIF. The CDR3 coding sequence is TGTGCTCTTGGGGAGCAATCCTTTTCCCTGGGGGCTCCGCCACACACCGATAAACTCATCTTT.

This clone was found once. The J gene is TRDJ1, the V gene TRDV1; 11 nucleotides line up with TRDD3. The CDR3 extends over 17 amino acids. The germline V gene encodes CDR1 TSWWSYY and CDR2 QGS. With V trimmed by 2 bases and J by 10 bases, 15 bases remained unmatched. CDR3 region: CALGEERPLLGDNGLIF. The CDR3 DNA sequence: TGTGCTCTTGGGGAAGAACGGCCACTACTGGGGGATAATGGACTCATCTTT.

Concerning this clone: Other nucleotide sequences in the sample specify the same CDR3. The chain has TRDV1 and TRDJ1; D is ambiguous. This CDR3 has 11 residues. CDR1 is TSWWSYY, CDR2 QGS, per germline. Trimming removed 9 bases at V and 2 bases at J, with 7 bases between. The CDR3 region is CALGRTDKLIF. The CDR3 DNA reads TGTGCTCTAGGGCGGACCGATAAACTCATCTTT.

J is TRDJ1 and V is TRDV1; D unresolved. The germline V and J ends were trimmed by 5 bases and 2 bases, with 27 bases remaining between them. CDR1 and CDR2 from the germline V gene are TSWWSYY and QGS. CDR3 length: 19 amino acids. The CDR3 DNA follows: TGTGCTCTTGGGCTACCCGCCTCCCATCTTCTCAAGAGGACCGATAAACTCATCTTT. Protein: CALGLPASHLLKRTDKLIF.

The chain carries TRDV1 and TRDJ1; TRDD3 aligns across 12 bases. Germline lookup yields CDR1 TSWWSYY and CDR2 QGS. The J segment lost 3 bases and the V segment lost 0 bases, leaving 11 bases of the junction unmatched. This CDR3 is 19 amino acids long. CDR3 nucleotides: TGTGCTCTTGGGGAACTACCCCTTCCCTGGGGGATACGGTCCGATAAACTCATCTTT. Residues: CALGELPLPWGIRSDKLIF.

This chain connects TRDV1 to TRDJ1, with a possible D match to TRDD3 (6 bases). The germline CDR1 and CDR2 sequences are TSWWSYY and QGS. This CDR3 spans 20 amino acids. The V gene lost 0 bases and the J gene lost 4 bases, with 27 bases spanning the gap. This CDR3 is CALGELSSWGGTRSGDKLIF. In DNA form, the CDR3 reads TGTGCTCTTGGGGAACTATCCAGTTGGGGGGGGACCCGTTCGGGCGATAAACTCATCTTT.

The rearrangement links TRDV1 to TRDJ1; 13 bases map to TRDD3. Germline values: CDR1 TSWWSYY, CDR2 QGS. The V segment lost 3 bases and the J segment 0 bases; nucleotides outside the gene matches: 22. CDR3 length equals 23 residues. The CDR3 here is CALGEVHSYDRTGGYADTDKLIF. CDR3 coding DNA: TGTGCTCTTGGGGAGGTCCATTCCTACGACCGTACTGGGGGATACGCGGACACCGATAAACTCATCTTT.